This entry lists 10 T cell receptor beta chains sequenced from one sample in a study of blood T cell repertoires in COVID-19. The method was immunoSEQ multiplex PCR; TCRdb's version includes in-frame clones alone and lacks a portion of them. The data hold 75,000 to 100,000 clones, with over 80% observed a single time. Source material: peripheral blood. These TCRs come from a human donor in a cohort sampled during active COVID-19.

The chain recombines TRBV14 with TRBJ2-3, with 14 bases lining up with TRBD2. CDR3 length: 18 amino acids. Germline V CDR1 and CDR2: SGHDN, FVKESK. V shed 4 bases and J 6 bases; nucleotides not matched to a gene: 12. CDR3 loop: CASSLRLAGGPRRDTQYF. CDR3 DNA sequence: TGTGCCAGCAGCCTCCGACTAGCGGGAGGGCCCAGGCGGGATACGCAGTATTTT.

This clone was detected a few times. The chain employs TRBV7-2 and TRBJ1-5; TRBD1 aligns across 7 bases. The CDR3 has 15 residues. The V gene's germline CDR1 is SGHTA and CDR2 FQGNSA. J gave up 6 bases and V 4 bases, and 9 bases lay outside the gene matches. CDR3 coding DNA: TGTGCCAGCAGCTCTAATGGACAGGTCGCTCAGCCCCAGCATTTT. This translates into CASSSNGQVAQPQHF.

The chain has TRBV4-3 and TRBJ1-2; TRBD1 is a possible D gene (6 bases). The CDR3 totals 14 residues. The germline V and J ends were trimmed by 1 base and 3 bases, with 9 bases remaining between them. Looked up from germline, CDR1 is LGHNA and CDR2 is YSLEER. The CDR3 nucleotides are TGCGCCAGCAGCCAAGTAACAGGGTACTATGGCTACACCTTC. Its translation: CASSQVTGYYGYTF.

This clone was detected a few times. The chain combines TRBV28 with TRBJ1-5; D not certain. Trimming took off 2 bases at V and 3 bases at J, with 8 bases between the two ends. Germline CDR1 reads MDHEN; CDR2 reads SYDVKM. CDR3 size: 14 residues. The CDR3 sequence is CASSLGGPNQPQHF. The DNA of the CDR3 is TGTGCCAGCAGTTTAGGCGGGCCCAATCAGCCCCAGCATTTT.

J is TRBJ1-6 and V is TRBV4-2, with 7 bases identical to TRBD1. Germline CDR1 is LGHNA and CDR2 is YNFKEQ. Trimming cost V 1 base and J 3 bases; bases outside gene matches: 9. The CDR3 spans 18 residues. CDR3 sequence reads: CASSQGSGDSHYNSPLHF. Written as DNA, the CDR3 is TGTGCCAGCAGCCAAGGTAGTGGGGACAGCCACTATAATTCACCCCTCCACTTT.

The rearrangement joins TRBV25-1 to TRBJ2-7; no clear D gene. The germline CDR1 and CDR2 sequences are MGHDK and SYGVNS. This CDR3 has 14 residues. The V end was cut by 4 bases, the J end by 0 bases, with 10 bases between. CDR3 coding DNA: TGTGCCAGCAGTGTCCAGGTCAGCTCCTACGAGCAGTACTTC. This translates into CASSVQVSSYEQYF.

The chain is built from TRBV5-1 and TRBJ2-7; D uncertain. CDR1 SGHRS and CDR2 YFSETQ come from the germline V gene. This CDR3 comprises 13 residues. Trimming took 1 base from V and 0 from J, leaving 5 bases between them. CDR3 sequence reads: CASSLPSSYEQYF. The CDR3 DNA follows: TGCGCCAGCAGCTTGCCATCCTCCTACGAGCAGTACTTC.

The chain recombines TRBV7-9 with TRBJ2-1; TRBD2 matches 13 bases. Germline CDR1 reads SEHNR; CDR2 reads FQNEAQ (reference sequence). The CDR3 contains 16 residues. J was trimmed by 7 bases and V by 7 bases; bases with no gene match: 10. Here the CDR3 reads CASTPGTSGTGNEQFF. CDR3 nucleotide sequence: TGTGCCAGCACCCCGGGGACTAGCGGGACCGGTAATGAGCAGTTCTTC.

V usage is TRBV30 and J usage is TRBJ1-1, with 7 bases identical to TRBD1. Trimming took 4 bases from V and 2 from J; bases not matched to a gene: 4. Germline V gives CDR1 GTSNPN, CDR2 SVGIG (reference sequence). This CDR3 contains 13 residues. CDR3 sequence (DNA): TGTGCCTGGACCAGGGACAGTAACACTGAAGCTTTCTTT. Translating it yields CAWTRDSNTEAFF.

The CDR3 here is CASSRNLQGLSYNSPLHF. The CDR3 DNA follows: TGCGCCAGCAGCCGAAACCTACAGGGTCTCTCCTATAATTCACCCCTCCACTTT. The chain recombines TRBV4-1 with TRBJ1-6; perhaps TRBD1 as D (6 bases). The CDR3 runs to 18 residues. Germline CDR1 is MGHRA and CDR2 is YSYEKL. Trimming cost V 4 bases and J 0 bases, with 16 bases left between them.